This TCR beta chain was sequenced in a study of patients and donors after allogeneic stem cell transplantation. TCRdb called the RT-PCR reads again in MiXCR, with one record for every CDR3 protein. The sample has roughly 940,000 distinct CDR3 sequences, approximately 19% seen once. The CDR3 totals 13 residues. Germline V CDR1 and CDR2: GTSNPN, SVGIG (reference sequence). The V end was cut by 0 bases, the J end by 1 base, with 6 bases between. This clonotype turned up a few times. The specimen sequenced was blood, either unsorted or a sorted T cell fraction (not recorded which). This receptor was taken from a human donor who was either an allogeneic HSCT recipient or a stem cell or donor lymphocyte infusion donor (not recorded which). It is not recorded whose cells these are; they may come from a transplant donor. The chain carries TRBV30 and TRBJ1-1; maybe TRBD1 (5 bases). This chain's CDR3 is CAWSVDRNTEAFF. As DNA, the CDR3 is TGTGCCTGGAGTGTTGACAGGAACACTGAAGCTTTCTTT.